The 5 T cell receptor beta chains in this list originate from one sample, sequenced in a study of T cell responses to AZD1222 COVID-19 vaccine. This table comes from immunoSEQ multiplex PCR, and its TCRdb copy is limited to in-frame clones, with some not included. The sample has about 100,000 clones, about 90% seen once. The sequencing here drew on peripheral blood, taken 28 days after the second AZD1222 dose. Receptors were obtained from an adult who received the AZD1222 COVID-19 vaccine.

The chain is built from TRBV27 and TRBJ2-7; 11 nucleotides line up with TRBD1. The CDR3 consists of 16 residues. The V gene end was trimmed by 3 bases and the J gene end by 3 bases; junction bases not matched to a gene: 7. Germline CDR1 is MNHEY and CDR2 is SMNVEV (reference sequence). Here the CDR3 DNA reads TGTGCCAGCAGTTTGGGACAGGGGGGCGGTTTCTACGAGCAGTACTTC. This codes for CASSLGQGGGFYEQYF.

The table lists this clone with a count of one. J is TRBJ1-4 and V is TRBV18, with D perhaps TRBD1 (5 bases). Germline-derived CDR1 and CDR2 are KGHSH and LQKENI. V was cut by 3 bases and J by 0 bases, with 8 bases left in between. This CDR3 region has 15 residues. The CDR3 protein is CASSPPGATNEKLFF. DNA of the CDR3: TGTGCCAGCTCACCCCCGGGGGCAACTAATGAAAAACTGTTTTTT. The full variable domain, with the rest looked up from reference TRBV18 and TRBJ1-4, is NAGVMQNPRHLVRRRGQEARLRCSPMKGHSHVYWYRQLPEEGLKFMVYLQKENIIDESGMPKERFSAEFPKEGPSILRIQQVVRGDSAAYFCASSPPGATNEKLFFGSGTQLSVL.

J is TRBJ1-2 and V is TRBV6-5; 7 bases are shared with TRBD1. CDR3 length: 12 residues. With V trimmed by 4 bases and J by 6 bases, 2 bases remained unmatched. The V gene's germline CDR1 is MNHEY and CDR2 SVGAGI. CDR3 in amino acids: CASSSTGNGYTF. CDR3 sequence (DNA): TGTGCCAGCAGTTCGACAGGGAATGGCTACACCTTC.

This clone was picked up one time. The chain couples TRBV6-6 to TRBJ1-2; D not certain. The length of the CDR3 is 13 residues. The V gene's germline CDR1 is MNHNY and CDR2 SVGAGI (reference sequence). The germline V and J ends were trimmed by 0 bases and 0 bases, with 2 bases remaining between them. CDR3 loop: CASSYSPNYGYTF. As DNA, the CDR3 is TGTGCCAGCAGTTACTCTCCTAACTATGGCTACACCTTC.

For the CDR3, the DNA is TGTGCCAGCAGCCAAGGGTCGGGAGATACGCAGTATTTT. The encoded protein is CASSQGSGDTQYF. The rearrangement links TRBV3-1 (or the pseudogene TRBV3-2) to TRBJ2-3; D unclear. Germline V gene lookup returns CDR1 LGHDT and CDR2 YNNKEL (reference sequence). V lost 1 base to trimming and J lost 5 bases, with 7 bases between them. The CDR3 is 13 amino acids.